The 23 T cell receptor beta chains below all came from one sample that was sequenced in a study of OX40 agonist ivuxolimab in advanced cancers. Assay used: immunoSEQ multiplex PCR; TCRdb lists only in-frame clones, some missing. The sample gives about 66,000 clones, roughly nine tenths of which show up once; about 0.31% is in the top ten. This sample comprised CD4+ or CD8+ T cells sorted from blood, obtained in a trial of the OX40 agonist ivuxolimab. The receptors come from an adult with an advanced solid tumor such as melanoma, head and neck, liver or kidney cancer.

The rearrangement links TRBV7-3 to TRBJ2-7; TRBD1 is a possible D gene (6 bases). Trimming pared 5 bases from V and 1 base from J, leaving 12 bases between. This CDR3 has 14 residues. Germline CDR1 and CDR2: SGHTA and FQGTGA. CDR3 nucleotides: TGTGCCAGCAGCCAACAGGGTGTATCCTACGAGCAGTACTTC. Protein: CASSQQGVSYEQYF.

The chain carries TRBV18 and TRBJ2-7; 8 nucleotides agree with TRBD1. The CDR3 extends over 16 amino acids. After removal of 0 bases from V and 4 bases from J, the junction contained 8 bases not matched to a gene. The germline V gene has CDR1 KGHSH and CDR2 LQKENI. This chain's CDR3 is CASSPPDRENSYEQYF. Written as DNA, the CDR3 is TGTGCCAGCTCACCACCGGACAGGGAGAACTCGTACGAGCAGTACTTC. Looking up the rest from reference TRBV18 and TRBJ2-7 gives the full variable domain: NAGVMQNPRHLVRRRGQEARLRCSPMKGHSHVYWYRQLPEEGLKFMVYLQKENIIDESGMPKERFSAEFPKEGPSILRIQQVVRGDSAAYFCASSPPDRENSYEQYFGPGTRLTVT.

This chain connects TRBV19 to TRBJ2-2, with D possibly being TRBD1 (6 bases). Germline V gene lookup returns CDR1 LNHDA and CDR2 SQIVND (reference sequence). The length of the CDR3 is 16 residues. V was cut by 5 bases and J by 0 bases, with 13 bases left in between. This CDR3 is CASSPRTGPNTGELFF. In DNA, the CDR3 is TGTGCCAGTAGTCCCCGTACAGGGCCGAACACCGGGGAGCTGTTTTTT. The full variable domain, its missing parts supplied by reference TRBV19 and TRBJ2-2, is DGGITQSPKYLFRKEGQNVTLSCEQNLNHDAMYWYRQDPGQGLRLIYYSQIVNDFQKGDIAEGYSVSREKKESFPLTVTSAQKNPTAFYLCASSPRTGPNTGELFFGEGSRLTVL.

This rearrangement joins TRBV5-1 to TRBJ1-1; tentatively, D is TRBD1 (6 bases). Germline values: CDR1 SGHRS, CDR2 YFSETQ. V was shortened by 6 bases and J by 4 bases, with 19 bases between the two germline ends. The CDR3 has 15 amino acids. The CDR3 DNA reads as TGCGCCAGCAACCAACAGGGTGACCAAAGCACTGAAGCTTTCTTT. Its translation: CASNQQGDQSTEAFF.

V is TRBV6-5 and J is TRBJ2-7; 8 bases match TRBD1. Trimming at V came to 7 bases and at J to 2 bases, leaving 10 bases not matched to a gene. The CDR3 consists of 15 residues. Looked up from germline, CDR1 is MNHEY and CDR2 is SVGAGI. Here the CDR3 DNA reads TGTGCCAGCAACGACAGGGGCCCGCCCGCCTACGAGCAGTACTTC. This encodes CASNDRGPPAYEQYF.

This clone has only a few counts. The gene calls are TRBV6-5 and TRBJ1-3; perhaps TRBD1 as D (5 bases). The CDR3 runs to 15 residues. Trimming pared 6 bases from V and 0 bases from J, leaving 12 bases between. Germline V gene sequence: CDR1 MNHEY, CDR2 SVGAGI. The chain's CDR3 is CASRVGGSSGNTIYF. CDR3 nucleotide sequence: TGTGCCAGCAGAGTTGGGGGAAGCTCTGGAAACACCATATATTTT.

The V gene is TRBV14, the J gene TRBJ1-1; perhaps TRBD1 as D (5 bases). This CDR3 spans 14 amino acids. V shed 2 bases and J shed 0 bases, with 7 bases lying between them. CDR1 and CDR2 (germline): SGHDN, FVKESK. The CDR3 DNA reads TGTGCCAGCAGCCAAACAGGCTTGAACACTGAAGCTTTCTTT. Protein: CASSQTGLNTEAFF.

This chain links TRBV27 with TRBJ2-2; no reliable D call. The CDR3 consists of 14 residues. The V and J ends lost 5 bases and 4 bases respectively, with 11 bases between them. CDR1 and CDR2 from the germline V gene are MNHEY and SMNVEV (reference sequence). In DNA, the CDR3 is TGTGCCAGCAGTAGAGACATAGGCACCGGGGAGCTGTTTTTT. It encodes CASSRDIGTGELFF.

The table lists this clone with a count of one. This rearrangement joins TRBV7-9 to TRBJ1-1, with D perhaps matching TRBD1 (6 bases). Deletions cut 1 base from V and 1 base from J, with 10 bases between. The CDR3 contains 15 residues. The germline V gene encodes CDR1 SEHNR and CDR2 FQNEAQ (reference sequence). The CDR3 loop is CASSLGDISNTEAFF. Written as DNA, the CDR3 is TGTGCCAGCAGCTTAGGGGACATCTCGAACACTGAAGCTTTCTTT.

The V gene is TRBV19, the J gene TRBJ1-5, with a weak D call TRBD1 (6 bases). Germline CDR1 and CDR2: LNHDA and SQIVND (reference sequence). V shed 8 bases and J shed 3 bases, with 14 bases lying between them. This CDR3 has 14 amino acids. The CDR3 DNA reads as TGTGCCAGTGGACCGAGGGACATCAATCAGCCCCAGCATTTT. Amino acid sequence: CASGPRDINQPQHF.

The chain is built from TRBV7-7 and TRBJ2-7, with D tentatively TRBD1 (5 bases). The ends were cut back, 1 base at V and 7 bases at J, with 14 bases in the middle. The CDR3 covers 14 residues. The germline CDR1 and CDR2 sequences are SSHAT and FNYEAQ (reference sequence). The CDR3 region is CASSLGQSTGEQYF. The CDR3 DNA reads as TGTGCCAGCAGCTTAGGACAGTCTACTGGGGAGCAGTACTTC.

The chain links TRBV7-9 to TRBJ1-5, with 8 bases identical to TRBD1. The V segment lost 4 bases and the J segment 5 bases; nucleotides outside the gene matches: 4. Germline V gene lookup returns CDR1 SEHNR and CDR2 FQNEAQ (reference sequence). This CDR3 is built from 14 residues. CDR3 nucleotide sequence: TGTGCCAGCAGCTCCGGACAGGGTCATCAGCCCCAGCATTTT. This gives the protein CASSSGQGHQPQHF.

The table lists this clone with a few counts. The rearrangement uses TRBV28 and TRBJ2-7; TRBD1 is a possible D gene (5 bases). This CDR3 contains 12 residues. CDR1 MDHEN and CDR2 SYDVKM come from the germline V gene. The V end lost 6 bases, the J end lost 3 bases, and 9 bases lay between the germline ends. CDR3 region: CASRDKIYEQYF. In DNA, the CDR3 is TGTGCCAGCAGGGACAAAATCTACGAGCAGTACTTC.

The chain uses TRBV5-1 and TRBJ1-3; tentatively, D is TRBD1 (5 bases). The CDR3 has 17 residues. V lost 5 bases and J 0 bases, leaving 18 bases between the germline ends. The germline V gene has CDR1 SGHRS and CDR2 YFSETQ. The CDR3 protein is CASRPGRQLASGNTIYF. CDR3 coding DNA: TGCGCCAGCAGACCGGGACGGCAACTCGCCTCTGGAAACACCATATATTTT.

The rearrangement links TRBV5-1 to TRBJ1-1; maybe TRBD1 (6 bases). This CDR3 comprises 15 residues. Germline CDR1 reads SGHRS; CDR2 reads YFSETQ. V lost 4 bases and J lost 0, with 13 bases in between. This chain's CDR3 is CASSAGDLMNTEAFF. CDR3 coding DNA: TGCGCCAGCAGCGCAGGGGATTTAATGAACACTGAAGCTTTCTTT.

This clone has only one observation. The chain couples TRBV5-6 to TRBJ1-5; D might be TRBD1 (5 bases). Trimming cost V 1 base and J 2 bases, with 13 bases left between them. Germline V gene data show CDR1 as SGHDT and CDR2 as YYEEEE. This CDR3 region has 16 residues. In DNA form, the CDR3 reads TGTGCCAGCAGCTTGTTCCGGGGCGGAGGCAATCAGCCCCAGCATTTT. It encodes CASSLFRGGGNQPQHF. Full variable domain (missing parts from reference TRBV5-6 and TRBJ1-5): DAGVTQSPTHLIKTRGQQVTLRCSPKSGHDTVSWYQQALGQGPQFIFQYYEEEERQRGNFPDRFSGHQFPNYSSELNVNALLLGDSALYLCASSLFRGGGNQPQHFGDGTRLSIL.

The J gene is TRBJ2-7, the V gene TRBV14; a possible D gene is TRBD2 (5 bases). Trimming removed 2 bases at V and 1 base at J, with 15 bases between. There are 16 residues in the CDR3. Germline V gene lookup returns CDR1 SGHDN and CDR2 FVKESK. The CDR3 coding sequence is TGTGCCAGCAGCCAATCGCCGGGCCGAGGGTCCTACGAGCAGTACTTC. Translated: CASSQSPGRGSYEQYF.

This rearrangement joins TRBV7-9 to TRBJ1-1; 7 nucleotides line up with TRBD1. Germline V gene lookup returns CDR1 SEHNR and CDR2 FQNEAQ (reference sequence). The V gene end was trimmed by 3 bases and the J gene end by 1 base; junction bases not matched to a gene: 2. The CDR3 is 14 amino acids. The CDR3 nucleotides are TGTGCCAGCAGCTTTCGGACAGGGAACACTGAAGCTTTCTTT. Translating gives CASSFRTGNTEAFF.

The CDR3, as DNA: TGTGCCAGCAGCGGGACTGCAACCTACGAGCAGTACTTC. Translation: CASSGTATYEQYF. V and J are TRBV28 and TRBJ2-7, with D perhaps matching TRBD2 (6 bases). CDR3 size: 13 residues. Germline lookup yields CDR1 MDHEN and CDR2 SYDVKM. Trimming took 6 bases from V and 2 from J, leaving 11 bases between them.

This chain uses TRBV10-1 with TRBJ2-7; TRBD2 matches at 13 bases. Germline loops: CDR1 WNHNN, CDR2 SYGVQD (reference sequence). V lost 0 bases and J lost 4; bases outside the gene matches: 3. This CDR3 has 16 amino acids. The CDR3 coding sequence is TGCGCCAGCAGTGAGTCTAAGACTAGCGGGAGGTACGAGCAGTACTTC. Protein product: CASSESKTSGRYEQYF.

This clone was counted between two and nine times. This sequence joins TRBV2 and TRBJ2-2, with 10 bases aligning to TRBD2. CDR1 is SNHLY, CDR2 FYNNEI, per germline. This CDR3 is 15 amino acids long. The trim removed 6 bases at V and 10 bases at J, leaving 11 bases unmatched. For the CDR3, the DNA is TGTGCCAGCAGCAAGAACAGCGGGAGGGCCGCGGAGCTGTTTTTT. It encodes CASSKNSGRAAELFF. Full variable domain (remainder filled in from reference TRBV2 and TRBJ2-2): EPEVTQTPSHQVTQMGQEVILRCVPISNHLYFYWYRQILGQKVEFLVSFYNNEISEKSEIFDDQFSVERPDGSNFTLKIRSTKLEDSAMYFCASSKNSGRAAELFFGEGSRLTVL.

CDR3 DNA: TGTGCCAGCAGCCAAGAACTTCGTAGCACAGATACGCAGTATTTT. Amino acids: CASSQELRSTDTQYF. The V gene is TRBV14, the J gene TRBJ2-3, with D hard to call. CDR1 SGHDN and CDR2 FVKESK come from the germline V gene. V lost 0 bases to trimming and J lost 0 bases, with 7 bases between them. CDR3 length equals 15 residues. The variable domain in full, completed from reference TRBV14 and TRBJ2-3, reads EAGVTQFPSHSVIEKGQTVTLRCDPISGHDNLYWYRRVMGKEIKFLLHFVKESKQDESGMPNNRFLAERTGGTYSTLKVQPAELEDSGVYFCASSQELRSTDTQYFGPGTRLTVL.

This sequence joins TRBV9 and TRBJ1-6; tentative D call: TRBD1 (5 bases). V gave up 6 bases and J gave up 3 bases, with 19 bases separating them. Germline lookup yields CDR1 SGDLS and CDR2 YYNGEE. The CDR3 has 17 amino acids. CDR3 in amino acids: CASTQGDRDGYNSPLHF. CDR3 coding DNA: TGTGCCAGCACTCAAGGGGATCGGGACGGCTATAATTCACCCCTCCACTTT.